This T cell receptor (beta chain) was captured in a study of T-cell reconstitution after alpha-beta-depleted transplantation in children. TCRbeta library construction was performed incorporating unique molecular identifiers. TCRdb itself ran the PCR reads through MiXCR, one entry per CDR3 protein. The sample contains fewer than 700,000 distinct CDR3 sequences, approximately 22% of which appear only once. The germline gives CDR1 DFQATT, CDR2 SNEGSKA (reference sequence). V was shortened by 6 bases and J by 0 bases, with 13 bases between the two germline ends. The CDR3 sequence is 14 residues long. This clonotype appeared many times.

V usage is TRBV20-1 and J usage is TRBJ2-3; tentative D call: TRBD2 (5 bases). This TCR was sampled from a boy in the first two years of life who had a stem cell transplant for acute myeloid leukemia, so the T cells may come from the graft donor. The sequences come from PBMCs, mostly from graft donor cells, collected 360 days after TCRalphabeta/CD19-depleted stem cell transplant. CDR3 amino acids: CSAGIAPSTDTQYF. CDR3 coding DNA: TGCAGTGCCGGGATAGCACCCAGCACAGATACGCAGTATTTT.